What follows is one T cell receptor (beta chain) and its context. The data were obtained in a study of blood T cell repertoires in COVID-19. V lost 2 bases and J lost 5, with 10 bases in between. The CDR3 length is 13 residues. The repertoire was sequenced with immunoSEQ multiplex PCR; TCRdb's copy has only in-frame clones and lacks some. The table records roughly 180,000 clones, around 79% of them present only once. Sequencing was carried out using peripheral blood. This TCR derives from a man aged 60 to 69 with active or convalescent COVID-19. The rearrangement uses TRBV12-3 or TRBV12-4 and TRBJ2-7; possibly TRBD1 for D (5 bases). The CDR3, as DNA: TGTGCCAGCAGTTTATCAGGGTTCAACGAGCAGTACTTC. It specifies CASSLSGFNEQYF.